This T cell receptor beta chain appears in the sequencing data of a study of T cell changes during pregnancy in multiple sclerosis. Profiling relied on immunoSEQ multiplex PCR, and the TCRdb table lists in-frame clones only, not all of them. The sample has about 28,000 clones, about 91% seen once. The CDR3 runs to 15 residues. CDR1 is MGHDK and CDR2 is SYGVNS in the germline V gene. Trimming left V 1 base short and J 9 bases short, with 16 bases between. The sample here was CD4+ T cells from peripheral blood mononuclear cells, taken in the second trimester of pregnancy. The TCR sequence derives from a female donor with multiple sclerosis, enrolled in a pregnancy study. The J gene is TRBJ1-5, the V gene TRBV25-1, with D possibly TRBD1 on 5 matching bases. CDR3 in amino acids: CASSESSDGGGPQHF. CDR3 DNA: TGTGCCAGCAGTGAATCCTCGGACGGCGGGGGGCCCCAGCATTTT.